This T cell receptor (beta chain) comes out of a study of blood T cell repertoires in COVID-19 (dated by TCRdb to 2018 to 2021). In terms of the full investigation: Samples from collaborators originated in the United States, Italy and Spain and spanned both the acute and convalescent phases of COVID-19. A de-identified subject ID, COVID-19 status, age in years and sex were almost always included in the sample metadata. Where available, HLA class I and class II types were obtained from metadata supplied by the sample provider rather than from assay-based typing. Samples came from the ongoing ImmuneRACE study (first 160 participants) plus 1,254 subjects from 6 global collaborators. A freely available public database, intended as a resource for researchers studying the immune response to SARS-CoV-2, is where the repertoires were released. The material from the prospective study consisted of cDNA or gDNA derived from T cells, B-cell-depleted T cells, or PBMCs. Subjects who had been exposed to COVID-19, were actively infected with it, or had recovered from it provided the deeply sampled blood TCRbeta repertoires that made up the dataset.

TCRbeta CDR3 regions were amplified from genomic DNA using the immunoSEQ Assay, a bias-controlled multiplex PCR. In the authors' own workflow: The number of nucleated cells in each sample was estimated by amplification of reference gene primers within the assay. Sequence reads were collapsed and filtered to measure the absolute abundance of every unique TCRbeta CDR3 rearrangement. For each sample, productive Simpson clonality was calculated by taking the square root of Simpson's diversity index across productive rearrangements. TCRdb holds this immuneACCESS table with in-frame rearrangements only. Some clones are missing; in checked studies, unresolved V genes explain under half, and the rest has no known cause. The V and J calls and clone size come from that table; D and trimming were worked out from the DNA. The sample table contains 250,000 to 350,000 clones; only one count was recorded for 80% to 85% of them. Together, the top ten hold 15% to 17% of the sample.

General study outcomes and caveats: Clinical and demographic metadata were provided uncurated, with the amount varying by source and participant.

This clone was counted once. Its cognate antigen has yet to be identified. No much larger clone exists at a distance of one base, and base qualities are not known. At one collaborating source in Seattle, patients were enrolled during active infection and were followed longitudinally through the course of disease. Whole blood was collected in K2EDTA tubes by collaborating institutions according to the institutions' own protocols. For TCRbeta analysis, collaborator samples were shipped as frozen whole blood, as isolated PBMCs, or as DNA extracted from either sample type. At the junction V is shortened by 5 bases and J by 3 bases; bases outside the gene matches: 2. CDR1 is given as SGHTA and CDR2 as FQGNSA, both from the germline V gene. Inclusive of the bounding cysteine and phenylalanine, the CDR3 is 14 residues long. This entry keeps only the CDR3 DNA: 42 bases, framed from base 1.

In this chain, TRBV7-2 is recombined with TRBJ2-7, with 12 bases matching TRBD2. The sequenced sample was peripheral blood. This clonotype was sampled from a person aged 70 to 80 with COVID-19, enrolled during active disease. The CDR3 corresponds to CASSRTSGNYEQYF. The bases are TGTGCCAGCAGCCGGACTAGCGGGAACTACGAGCAGTACTTC.